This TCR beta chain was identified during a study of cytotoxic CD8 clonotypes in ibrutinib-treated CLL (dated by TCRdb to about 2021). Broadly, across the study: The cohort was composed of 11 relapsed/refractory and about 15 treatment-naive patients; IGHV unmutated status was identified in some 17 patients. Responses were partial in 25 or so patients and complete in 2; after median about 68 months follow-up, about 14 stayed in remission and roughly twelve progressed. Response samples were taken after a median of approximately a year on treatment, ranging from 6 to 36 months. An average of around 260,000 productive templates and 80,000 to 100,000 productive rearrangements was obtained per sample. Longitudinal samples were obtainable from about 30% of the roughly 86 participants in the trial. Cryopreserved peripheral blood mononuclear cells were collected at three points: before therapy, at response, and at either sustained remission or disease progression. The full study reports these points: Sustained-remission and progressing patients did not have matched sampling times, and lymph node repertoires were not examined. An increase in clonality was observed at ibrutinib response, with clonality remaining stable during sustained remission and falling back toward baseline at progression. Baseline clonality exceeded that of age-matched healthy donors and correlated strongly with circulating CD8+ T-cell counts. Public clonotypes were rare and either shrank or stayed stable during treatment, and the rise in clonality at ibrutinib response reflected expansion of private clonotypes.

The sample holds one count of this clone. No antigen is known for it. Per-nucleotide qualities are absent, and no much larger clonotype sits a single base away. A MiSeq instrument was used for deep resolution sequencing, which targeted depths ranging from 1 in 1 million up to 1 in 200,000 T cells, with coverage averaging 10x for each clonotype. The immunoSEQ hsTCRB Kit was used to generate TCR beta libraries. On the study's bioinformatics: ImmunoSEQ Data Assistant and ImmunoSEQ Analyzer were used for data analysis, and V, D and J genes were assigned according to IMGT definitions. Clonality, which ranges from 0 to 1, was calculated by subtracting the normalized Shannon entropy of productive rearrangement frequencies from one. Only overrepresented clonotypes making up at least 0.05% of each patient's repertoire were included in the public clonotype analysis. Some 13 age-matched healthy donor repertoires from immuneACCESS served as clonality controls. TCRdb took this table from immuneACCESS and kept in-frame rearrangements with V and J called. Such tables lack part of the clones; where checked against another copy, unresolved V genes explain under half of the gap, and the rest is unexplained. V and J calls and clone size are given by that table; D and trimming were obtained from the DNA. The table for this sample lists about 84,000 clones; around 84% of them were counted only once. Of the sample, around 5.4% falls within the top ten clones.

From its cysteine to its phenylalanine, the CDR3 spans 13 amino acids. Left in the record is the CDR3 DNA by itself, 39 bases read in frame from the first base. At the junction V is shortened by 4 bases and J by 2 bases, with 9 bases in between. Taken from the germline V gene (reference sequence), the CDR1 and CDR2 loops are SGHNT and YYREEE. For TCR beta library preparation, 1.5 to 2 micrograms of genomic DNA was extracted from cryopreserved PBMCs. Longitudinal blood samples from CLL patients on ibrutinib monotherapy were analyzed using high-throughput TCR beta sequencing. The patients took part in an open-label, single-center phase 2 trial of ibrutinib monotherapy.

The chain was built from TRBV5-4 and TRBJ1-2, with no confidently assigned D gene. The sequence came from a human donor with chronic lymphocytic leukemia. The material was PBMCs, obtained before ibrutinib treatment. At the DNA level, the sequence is TGTGCCAGCAGCATCGCTAAGAACTATGGCTACACCTTC. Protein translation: CASSIAKNYGYTF.